The 17 T cell receptor beta chains reported below all come from one sample, sequenced in a study of cytomegalovirus exposure and HLA in healthy donors. The study ran its PCR with 60 Vbeta and 13 Jbeta primers. Some clones are missing from TCRdb's copy, which holds only in-frame ones; the method was immunoSEQ multiplex PCR. Of approximately 72,000 clones in the sample, around 80% are singletons; the top ten hold 1.9%. The sequenced material came from PBMCs. The origin of the receptors is a man aged 18 to 30 in good health and CMV-seronegative.

The rearrangement links TRBV6-6 to TRBJ2-1; 7 bases are a match to TRBD2. This CDR3 has 14 amino acids. Germline values: CDR1 MNHNY, CDR2 SVGAGI (reference sequence). V lost 6 bases and J lost 0; bases outside the gene matches: 2. The CDR3 DNA is TGTGCCAGCAGCGGGGGGAGCTCCTACAATGAGCAGTTCTTC. Protein product: CASSGGSSYNEQFF.

In its sample, this clone was seen a few times. The V call is TRBV5-1, the J call TRBJ2-3; 11 nucleotides align to TRBD2. CDR3 length: 16 residues. CDR1 and CDR2 from the germline V gene are SGHRS and YFSETQ. Unmatched junction bases numbered 11, after V lost 3 bases and J lost 8 bases. The CDR3 coding sequence is TGCGCCAGCAGCTCCCCCCAACTAGCGGGAGTCTCTACGCAGTATTTT. Protein sequence: CASSSPQLAGVSTQYF.

The chain links TRBV28 to TRBJ2-7, with TRBD2 matching 8 bases. The trim removed 7 bases at V and 7 bases at J, leaving 15 bases unmatched. Germline lookup yields CDR1 MDHEN and CDR2 SYDVKM. This CDR3 is 15 amino acids long. The CDR3 DNA sequence: TGTGCCAGCATAAGTCCGCCTAGCGGGTCGAGGGAGCAGTACTTC. It encodes CASISPPSGSREQYF.

A single count supports this clone. V gene TRBV25-1 combines with J gene TRBJ1-2; D gene unclear. The germline V gene has CDR1 MGHDK and CDR2 SYGVNS. The CDR3 is 12 residues long. V lost 6 bases, J lost 10 bases, and 15 bases lay in between. The CDR3 loop reads CASSGGLRDYTF. The CDR3 nucleotides read TGTGCCAGCAGCGGCGGGTTAAGAGACTACACCTTC.

The rearrangement joins TRBV6-5 to TRBJ1-2; TRBD1 is a possible D gene (5 bases). This CDR3 spans 14 amino acids. V gave up 0 bases and J gave up 7 bases, with 12 bases separating them. Germline CDR1 MNHEY, CDR2 SVGAGI. The CDR3: CASSYSGQGGGYTF. CDR3 nucleotide sequence: TGTGCCAGCAGTTACTCAGGGCAGGGAGGTGGCTACACCTTC.

The chain is built from TRBV7-9 and TRBJ1-4, with a weak D call TRBD1 (5 bases). Germline-derived CDR1 and CDR2 are SEHNR and FQNEAQ (reference sequence). CDR3 length: 17 amino acids. V was cut by 1 base and J by 3 bases, with 15 bases left in between. The CDR3, as DNA: TGTGCCAGCAGCTTAGACCGTTCCAGGGTTGCTAATGAAAAACTGTTTTTT. It yields the protein CASSLDRSRVANEKLFF.

This chain joins TRBV4-3 and TRBJ1-5; D is uncertain. Germline CDR1 and CDR2: LGHNA and YSLEER. Trimming removed 0 bases at V and 6 bases at J, with 15 bases between. CDR3 size: 16 residues. CDR3 nucleotides: TGCGCCAGCAGCCAAGAGCCAGGCCCAAGTGGTCAGCCCCAGCATTTT. Amino acids: CASSQEPGPSGQPQHF.

J is TRBJ2-5 and V is TRBV11-2; 11 nucleotides line up with TRBD1. The better agreement between TRBJ2-7 and the DNA end casts doubt on the J call. The CDR3 is made up of 17 amino acids. Germline-derived CDR1 and CDR2 are SGHAT and FQNNGV. In DNA, the CDR3 is TGTGCCAGCAGCTTAGGTCCCCGGACAGGGGGCTTTTACGAGCAGTACTTC. It codes for CASSLGPRTGGFYEQYF.

The rearrangement joins TRBV10-3 to TRBJ2-2; 12 bases fit TRBD2. V shed 4 bases and J 5 bases; nucleotides not matched to a gene: 2. The length of the CDR3 is 15 residues. The V gene's germline CDR1 is ENHRY and CDR2 SYGVKD. CDR3 region: CAISAGLAGTGELFF. DNA for the CDR3: TGTGCCATCAGTGCTGGACTAGCGGGGACCGGGGAGCTGTTTTTT.

The chain links TRBV30 to TRBJ1-5; D might be TRBD2 (7 bases). The DNA end is a closer match to TRBJ2-3, so the J assignment may be wrong. The CDR3 consists of 13 residues. The germline gives CDR1 GTSNPN, CDR2 SVGIG (reference sequence). CDR3 sequence reads: CAWSAGEGQPQYF. In DNA form, the CDR3 reads TGTGCCTGGAGTGCAGGGGAGGGTCAGCCCCAGTATTTT.

There are a few counts of this clone. This CDR3 is also generated by other DNA sequences in the sample. The chain recombines TRBV5-1 with TRBJ1-2; D not resolved. V was trimmed by 0 bases and J by 0 bases, leaving 6 bases between them. CDR1 is SGHRS and CDR2 is YFSETQ in the germline V gene. This CDR3 is built from 14 residues. Here the CDR3 reads CASSLDAANYGYTF. In nucleotides, the CDR3 is TGCGCCAGCAGCTTGGACGCGGCTAACTATGGCTACACCTTC.

The chain links TRBV28 to TRBJ1-1, with TRBD1 matching 9 bases. V dropped 4 bases and J dropped 4; count of bases not matched to a gene: 10. CDR3 size: 16 residues. Per the germline V gene, CDR1 is MDHEN and CDR2 is SYDVKM. The CDR3 spells CASSWPGQGRGTEAFF. DNA of the CDR3: TGTGCCAGCAGTTGGCCGGGACAGGGTAGGGGCACTGAAGCTTTCTTT.

This clone appeared a few times. V gene TRBV28 combines with J gene TRBJ2-7; no reliable D call. Trimming shortened V by 5 bases and J by 1 base, and 3 bases separated the two germline ends. The CDR3 has 11 residues. From germline, CDR1 is MDHEN and CDR2 SYDVKM. The DNA for the CDR3 is TGTGCCAGCAGTCAATCCTACGAGCAGTACTTC. This sequence encodes CASSQSYEQYF.

The rearrangement joins TRBV11-3 to TRBJ1-1; D ambiguous. Trimming took off 5 bases at V and 1 base at J, with 8 bases between the two ends. The CDR3 has 13 residues. The V gene's germline CDR1 is SGHNT and CDR2 YENEEA. CDR3 in DNA: TGTGCCAGCAGCAAAGGAGAGAACACTGAAGCTTTCTTT. Translation: CASSKGENTEAFF. The full variable domain, its missing parts supplied by reference TRBV11-3 and TRBJ1-1, is EAGVVQSPRYKIIEKKQPVAFWCNPISGHNTLYWYLQNLGQGPELLIRYENEEAVDDSQLPKDRFSAERLKGVDSTLKIQPAELGDSAVYLCASSKGENTEAFFGQGTRLTVV.

This chain joins TRBV19 and TRBJ2-3; D may be TRBD2 (5 bases). Trimming pared 4 bases from V and 3 bases from J, leaving 8 bases between. Looked up from germline, CDR1 is LNHDA and CDR2 is SQIVND (reference sequence). This CDR3 region has 13 residues. CDR3 DNA sequence: TGTGCCAGTAGTAATCGAGGGACAGATACGCAGTATTTT. This codes for CASSNRGTDTQYF.

V and J are TRBV5-6 and TRBJ1-3; D gene unclear. The CDR3 is 14 residues long. Deletions cut 2 bases from V and 0 bases from J, with 6 bases between. CDR1 and CDR2 (germline): SGHDT, YYEEEE. CDR3 coding DNA: TGTGCCAGCAGCTTCAGTAACTCTGGAAACACCATATATTTT. Its protein product is CASSFSNSGNTIYF.

This clone was seen a single time. The chain carries TRBV11-3 and TRBJ1-1, with 9 bases identical to TRBD1. CDR3 length equals 11 residues. Trimming at V came to 7 bases and at J to 9 bases, leaving 3 bases not matched to a gene. The germline CDR1 and CDR2 sequences are SGHNT and YENEEA. The CDR3: CASTGQGQAFF. In DNA form, the CDR3 reads TGTGCCAGCACGGGACAGGGACAAGCTTTCTTT.